The source of this TCR beta chain is a study of T cell responses to AZD1222 COVID-19 vaccine. Clones were read by immunoSEQ multiplex PCR, and TCRdb kept only the in-frame ones, dropping some. Of 150,000 or so clones in the sample, about 91% were seen once. This TCR was sampled from an adult who received the AZD1222 COVID-19 vaccine. Specimen: peripheral blood, collected 28 days after the second AZD1222 dose.

CDR3 in amino acids: CASSYLGKNYGYTF. The CDR3 nucleotides read TGTGCCAGCAGTTACCTGGGAAAGAACTATGGCTACACCTTC. The chain couples TRBV6-2 or TRBV6-3 to TRBJ1-2, with D uncertain. This CDR3 spans 14 amino acids. V shed 2 bases and J shed 2 bases, with 9 bases lying between them. Germline CDR1 reads MNHEY; CDR2 reads SVGEGT.